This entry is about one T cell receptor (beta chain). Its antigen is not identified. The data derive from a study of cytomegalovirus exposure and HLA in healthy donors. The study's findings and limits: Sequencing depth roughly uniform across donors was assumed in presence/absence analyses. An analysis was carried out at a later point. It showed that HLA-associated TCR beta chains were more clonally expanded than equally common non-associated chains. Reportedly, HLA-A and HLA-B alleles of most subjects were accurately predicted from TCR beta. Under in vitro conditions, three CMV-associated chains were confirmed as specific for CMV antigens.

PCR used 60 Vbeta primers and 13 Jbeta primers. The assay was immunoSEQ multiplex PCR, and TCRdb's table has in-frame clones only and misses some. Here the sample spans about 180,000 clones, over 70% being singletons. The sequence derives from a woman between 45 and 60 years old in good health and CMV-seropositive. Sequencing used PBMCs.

CDR3 coding DNA: TGTGCCAGCAGCCACCGGGGTTTACTTTACAATGAGCAGTTCTTC. Protein product: CASSHRGLLYNEQFF. The chain joins TRBV5-6 to TRBJ2-1; a weak D match, TRBD2 (5 bases). The CDR3 extends over 15 amino acids. Trimming cost V 4 bases and J 4 bases, with 15 bases left between them. CDR1 and CDR2 from the germline V gene are SGHDT and YYEEEE.